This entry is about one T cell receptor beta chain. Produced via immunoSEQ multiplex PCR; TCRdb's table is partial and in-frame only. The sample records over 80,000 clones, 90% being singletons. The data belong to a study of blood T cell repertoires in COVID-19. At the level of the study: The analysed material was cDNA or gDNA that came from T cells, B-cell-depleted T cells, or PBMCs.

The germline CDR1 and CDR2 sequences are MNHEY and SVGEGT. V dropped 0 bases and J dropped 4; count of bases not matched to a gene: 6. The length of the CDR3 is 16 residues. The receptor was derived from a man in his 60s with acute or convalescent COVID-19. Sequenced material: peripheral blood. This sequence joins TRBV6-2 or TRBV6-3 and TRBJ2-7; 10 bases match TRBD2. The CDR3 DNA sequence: TGTGCCAGCAGTTACTCCAAGCGGGAGGGTTGGTACGAGCAGTACTTC. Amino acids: CASSYSKREGWYEQYF.